The 30 T cell receptor beta chains in this list originate from one sample, sequenced in a study of control samples from healthy donors and cancer patients. TCRdb's copy holds only in-frame clones and misses some; the assay was immunoSEQ multiplex PCR. The table includes about 140,000 clones, 85% to 95% detected once. The sequenced sample was blood. The receptors shown here come from a man aged 35 to 55 in good health.

V gene TRBV15 combines with J gene TRBJ2-7; 11 nucleotides align to TRBD2. The ends lost 0 bases at V and 2 bases at J; junction bases unmatched: 6. This CDR3 has 17 residues. Germline CDR1 reads LNHNV; CDR2 reads YYDKDF (reference sequence). CDR3 sequence: CATSREYGTSGAYEQYF. The CDR3, as DNA: TGTGCCACCAGCAGAGAGTATGGGACTAGCGGAGCCTACGAGCAGTACTTC.

V gene TRBV27 combines with J gene TRBJ1-2; 9 nucleotides align to TRBD1. V was clipped by 0 bases and J by 5 bases; unmatched bases: 16. The V gene's germline CDR1 is MNHEY and CDR2 SMNVEV (reference sequence). This CDR3 region has 19 residues. In DNA, the CDR3 is TGTGCCAGCAGTTTATCGGTATACCCCGGACAGGGGAATCCTTATGGCTACACCTTC. Amino acids: CASSLSVYPGQGNPYGYTF.

This chain joins TRBV13 and TRBJ1-5, with D possibly being TRBD1 (6 bases). Trimming removed 5 bases from V and 7 bases from J, with 18 bases in between. In germline, CDR1 is PRHDT, CDR2 FYEKMQ (reference sequence). This CDR3 spans 15 amino acids. The CDR3 spells CASSQGTPGEQPQHF. Written as DNA, the CDR3 is TGTGCCAGCAGCCAGGGGACGCCCGGGGAACAGCCCCAGCATTTT. The full variable domain, completed using reference TRBV13 and TRBJ1-5, is AAGVIQSPRHLIKEKRETATLKCYPIPRHDTVYWYQQGPGQDPQFLISFYEKMQSDKGSIPDRFSAQQFSDYHSELNMSSLELGDSALYFCASSQGTPGEQPQHFGDGTRLSIL.

The chain employs TRBV10-1 and TRBJ2-3; TRBD1 matches at 11 bases. V lost 7 bases, J lost 6 bases, and 3 bases stayed unmatched. The CDR3 is 13 amino acids. Germline CDR1 is WNHNN and CDR2 is SYGVQD (reference sequence). CDR3 loop: CASTGTGGDTQYF. DNA for the CDR3: TGCGCCAGCACCGGGACAGGGGGGGATACGCAGTATTTT.

The chain has TRBV5-4 and TRBJ1-2; 7 bases align to TRBD1. Germline CDR1 SGHNT, CDR2 YYREEE (reference sequence). The CDR3 consists of 15 residues. Losses at the gene ends were 3 bases for V and 0 bases for J; bases not matched to a gene: 5. CDR3 bases: TGTGCCAGCAGCTCTGCAGGGGGGACTAACTATGGCTACACCTTC. It encodes CASSSAGGTNYGYTF.

The chain combines TRBV9 with TRBJ2-2; D ambiguous. CDR3 size: 13 residues. V lost 6 bases to trimming and J lost 5 bases, with 11 bases between them. Germline CDR1 SGDLS, CDR2 YYNGEE. The CDR3 protein is CASTVGNTGELFF. The CDR3 nucleotides read TGTGCCAGCACAGTCGGTAATACCGGGGAGCTGTTTTTT.

V usage is TRBV28 and J usage is TRBJ2-2, with 16 nucleotides matching TRBD2. Germline V lookup: CDR1 MDHEN, CDR2 SYDVKM. V lost 7 bases and J lost 1; bases outside the gene matches: 9. The CDR3 has 19 residues. The CDR3 loop is CASNDLGLAGGWNTGELFF. The CDR3 DNA is TGTGCCAGCAATGATTTGGGACTAGCGGGAGGGTGGAACACCGGGGAGCTGTTTTTT.

This sequence joins TRBV2 and TRBJ1-4; unclear D gene. V lost 7 bases and J lost 7, with 10 bases in between. The CDR3 runs 12 residues. Germline V CDR1 and CDR2: SNHLY, FYNNEI. CDR3 sequence reads: CASNGLAEKLFF. The DNA of the CDR3 is TGTGCCAGCAACGGGCTTGCTGAAAAACTGTTTTTT.

The chain is built from TRBV7-2 and TRBJ2-1; TRBD2 matches at 7 bases. CDR3 length: 15 residues. Germline V lookup: CDR1 SGHTA, CDR2 FQGNSA. The J segment lost 6 bases and the V segment lost 5 bases, leaving 10 bases of the junction unmatched. CDR3 loop: CASSLIAGVGNEQFF. The CDR3 DNA reads as TGTGCCAGCAGCCTGATAGCGGGTGTAGGCAATGAGCAGTTCTTC.

This sequence joins TRBV7-9 and TRBJ2-2, with D maybe TRBD2 (5 bases). Germline CDR1 SEHNR, CDR2 FQNEAQ (reference sequence). The CDR3 has 16 residues. V was shortened by 5 bases and J by 0 bases, with 13 bases between the two germline ends. CDR3 protein: CASSKRRAANTGELFF. In DNA, the CDR3 is TGTGCCAGCAGCAAGAGGCGGGCTGCGAACACCGGGGAGCTGTTTTTT.

The gene calls are TRBV5-1 and TRBJ2-1, with 10 bases identical to TRBD2. Germline lookup yields CDR1 SGHRS and CDR2 YFSETQ. J lost 9 bases, V lost 5 bases, and 11 bases had no gene match. The CDR3 length is 15 residues. The CDR3 DNA reads TGCGCCAGCAGAATTATTGCTAGCGGGAGTGTTGAGCAGTTCTTC. Its translation: CASRIIASGSVEQFF. The entire variable domain, with the rest obtained from reference TRBV5-1 and TRBJ2-1, is as follows: KAGVTQTPRYLIKTRGQQVTLSCSPISGHRSVSWYQQTPGQGLQFLFEYFSETQRNKGNFPGRFSGRQFSNSRSEMNVSTLELGDSALYLCASRIIASGSVEQFFGPGTRLTVL.

The chain carries TRBV10-3 and TRBJ2-7, with 8 bases lining up with TRBD1. CDR1 and CDR2 from the germline V gene are ENHRY and SYGVKD. This CDR3 comprises 13 residues. Trimming at V came to 6 bases and at J to 2 bases, leaving 3 bases not matched to a gene. CDR3 coding DNA: TGTGCCATCAGCGGGACAGGTCCCTACGAGCAGTACTTC. It translates to CAISGTGPYEQYF.

This clone occurred once. In DNA form, the CDR3 reads TGTGCCAGTAGTCCTTGGACAGCCCTCTATGGCTACACCTTC. Translated: CASSPWTALYGYTF. This rearrangement joins TRBV19 to TRBJ1-2; TRBD1 might be the D (6 bases). The V gene's germline CDR1 is LNHDA and CDR2 SQIVND (reference sequence). Trimming took off 5 bases at V and 4 bases at J, with 14 bases between the two ends. The CDR3 has 14 amino acids.

Turning to this clone: A read error may produce the germline difference seen at one junction end. The gene calls are TRBV28 and TRBJ2-7; TRBD1 or TRBD2 may be the D gene (6 bases each). Germline CDR1 MDHEN, CDR2 SYDVKM. CDR3 length: 15 residues. The CDR3 DNA sequence: TGTGCCAGCAGAAGAGGGGGGCACAGCTCCTACGAGCGGTACTTC. This gives the protein CASRRGGHSSYERYF.

The count of this clone is one. The V and J genes are TRBV7-9 and TRBJ2-2, with 7 nucleotides matching TRBD1. Germline CDR1 and CDR2: SEHNR and FQNEAQ (reference sequence). The CDR3 sequence is 14 residues long. Losses at the gene ends were 5 bases for V and 10 bases for J; bases not matched to a gene: 10. The CDR3 loop reads CASSLDRVSAELFF. The DNA for the CDR3 is TGTGCCAGCAGCCTCGACAGGGTATCCGCGGAGCTGTTTTTT.

The rearrangement joins TRBV7-8 to TRBJ2-3; D uncertain. The CDR3 is 12 residues long. V lost 3 bases and J lost 0, with 1 base in between. The germline CDR1 and CDR2 sequences are SGHVS and FQNEAQ. As DNA, the CDR3 is TGTGCCAGCAGCTTTAGCACAGATACGCAGTATTTT. Its protein is CASSFSTDTQYF.

The gene calls are TRBV27 and TRBJ2-7; D may match TRBD1 or TRBD2 (5 bases each). This CDR3 has 17 amino acids. V lost 3 bases, J lost 1 base, and 19 bases lay in between. Germline lookup yields CDR1 MNHEY and CDR2 SMNVEV (reference sequence). CDR3 coding DNA: TGTGCCAGCAGTTTTACCCTTACGGGGACGACATCCTACGAGCAGTACTTC. It specifies CASSFTLTGTTSYEQYF.

This chain uses TRBV20-1 with TRBJ2-5; D gene ambiguous. The CDR3 contains 11 residues. Germline assignment: CDR1 DFQATT and CDR2 SNEGSKA (reference sequence). Trimming pared 4 bases from V and 4 bases from J, leaving 7 bases between. The CDR3 loop reads CSANVRETQYF. The CDR3, as DNA: TGCAGTGCTAACGTTAGAGAGACCCAGTACTTC.

This clone was detected only once. The V and J genes are TRBV4-1 and TRBJ1-3, with 7 bases lining up with TRBD1. The CDR3 extends over 16 amino acids. Per the germline V gene, CDR1 is MGHRA and CDR2 is YSYEKL. J gave up 0 bases and V 3 bases, and 5 bases lay outside the gene matches. In DNA, the CDR3 is TGCGCCAGCAGCCACCCGGGACAGCACTCTGGAAACACCATATATTTT. Its protein is CASSHPGQHSGNTIYF.

This rearrangement joins TRBV3-1 (or the pseudogene TRBV3-2) to TRBJ1-5; a weak D match, TRBD1 (5 bases). V shed 8 bases and J shed 3 bases, with 8 bases lying between them. The germline V gene has CDR1 LGHDT and CDR2 YNNKEL (reference sequence). CDR3 length equals 12 residues. Written as DNA, the CDR3 is TGTGCCAGCCACAGGTTCAATCAGCCCCAGCATTTT. Its protein product is CASHRFNQPQHF.

The chain carries TRBV7-8 and TRBJ2-2, with 8 positions matching TRBD1. Germline V CDR1 and CDR2: SGHVS, FQNEAQ. The CDR3 is 15 residues long. V was pared by 1 base and J by 7 bases, with 5 bases of the junction left unmatched. The CDR3 DNA sequence: TGTGCCAGCAGCTTAGGGACAGGGTGGAGCGGGGAGCTGTTTTTT. Translation: CASSLGTGWSGELFF.

Notes on this clone: Mismatch with germline at one junction end may stem from a read error. The V and J genes are TRBV11-2 and TRBJ2-1; TRBD2 matches at 12 bases. Per germline, CDR1 SGHAT and CDR2 FQNNGV. The CDR3 totals 17 residues. CDR3 bases: TGTGCCAGCAGGTTAGGTCGGACTAGCGGGATTGGGGATGAGCAGTTCTTC. It yields the protein CASRLGRTSGIGDEQFF. Supplemented by reference TRBV11-2 and TRBJ2-1, the full variable domain reads EAGVAQSPRYKIIEKRQSVAFWCNPISGHATLYWYQQILGQGPKLLIQFQNNGVVDDSQLPKDRFSAERLKGVDSTLKIQPAKLEDSAVYLCASRLGRTSGIGDEQFFGPGTRLTVL.

The chain joins TRBV5-1 to TRBJ1-4; D unclear. V lost 1 base, J lost 6 bases, and 10 bases lay in between. This CDR3 spans 14 amino acids. Per the germline V gene, CDR1 is SGHRS and CDR2 is YFSETQ. The CDR3 here is CASSLSEWDEKLFF. The DNA for the CDR3 is TGCGCCAGCAGCTTGAGCGAATGGGATGAAAAACTGTTTTTT. Looking up the rest from reference TRBV5-1 and TRBJ1-4 gives the full variable domain: KAGVTQTPRYLIKTRGQQVTLSCSPISGHRSVSWYQQTPGQGLQFLFEYFSETQRNKGNFPGRFSGRQFSNSRSEMNVSTLELGDSALYLCASSLSEWDEKLFFGSGTQLSVL.

This clone was seen just once. This rearrangement joins TRBV5-8 to TRBJ1-1; tentatively, D is TRBD1 (6 bases). Germline V CDR1 and CDR2: SGHTS, YDEGEE. The CDR3 totals 14 residues. V dropped 1 base and J dropped 3 bases, with 10 bases sitting between them. CDR3: CASSLTGWDTEAFF. The CDR3 DNA reads as TGTGCCAGCAGCTTGACAGGGTGGGACACTGAAGCTTTCTTT.

CDR3 loop: CASSFIRTLRTFSSTDTQYF. CDR3 sequence (DNA): TGTGCCAGCAGCTTTATCCGGACACTGAGGACCTTTTCTTCCACAGATACGCAGTATTTT. The V and J genes are TRBV13 and TRBJ2-3, with D possibly being TRBD1 (5 bases). Trimming cost V 3 bases and J 2 bases, with 27 bases left between them. CDR1 PRHDT and CDR2 FYEKMQ come from the germline V gene (reference sequence). The CDR3 consists of 20 residues.

V is TRBV7-8 and J is TRBJ2-7; D perhaps matches TRBD1 (5 bases). The V end was cut by 6 bases, the J end by 3 bases, with 15 bases between. CDR1 and CDR2 from the germline V gene are SGHVS and FQNEAQ. The CDR3 has 14 residues. This CDR3 is CASSPREGDYEQYF. CDR3 nucleotide sequence: TGTGCCAGCAGTCCAAGGGAAGGGGACTACGAGCAGTACTTC.

The J gene is TRBJ2-5, the V gene TRBV20-1; no firm D call. The V and J ends lost 3 bases and 0 bases respectively, with 14 bases between them. CDR1 DFQATT and CDR2 SNEGSKA come from the germline V gene (reference sequence). The CDR3 totals 15 residues. The CDR3 nucleotides are TGCAGTGCTAGTGGGTCCGACCTCTACCAAGAGACCCAGTACTTC. Its protein product is CSASGSDLYQETQYF.

This sequence joins TRBV23-1 and TRBJ1-2; 7 nucleotides line up with TRBD1. TRBV23-1 is an open reading frame, and its role is uncertain. After removal of 2 bases from V and 6 bases from J, the junction contained 6 bases not matched to a gene. This CDR3 comprises 14 residues. CDR3 coding DNA: TGCGCCAGCAGTCAACAGGGGGAGGCTGATGGCTACACCTTC. It encodes CASSQQGEADGYTF.

This chain uses TRBV6-4 with TRBJ2-3, with TRBD1 identical over 9 bases. V lost 6 bases to trimming and J lost 1 base; unmatched junction nucleotides: 5. Germline V CDR1 and CDR2: MRHNA, SNTAGT. The CDR3 loop spans 15 amino acids. CDR3 in DNA: TGTGCCAGCAGCCCGACAGGGGGTGGCACAGATACGCAGTATTTT. Protein: CASSPTGGGTDTQYF.

The V call is TRBV15, the J call TRBJ1-2; possible D gene TRBD1, 5 bases. The CDR3 runs to 14 residues. The V and J ends lost 0 bases and 3 bases respectively, with 8 bases between them. Germline V gene sequence: CDR1 LNHNV, CDR2 YYDKDF (reference sequence). CDR3 protein: CATSRDRGHYGYTF. DNA of the CDR3: TGTGCCACCAGCAGAGATCGGGGACACTATGGCTACACCTTC.